Each of the 18 T cell receptor beta chains below was sequenced from the same sample in a study of tumor-infiltrating lymphocytes in localized non-small cell lung cancer. Profiled with immunoSEQ multiplex PCR; TCRdb holds only in-frame clones, not every one. There are 10,000 to 15,000 clones in the sample; 80% to 85% occur only once, and less than 15% lies in the top ten. Sequencing was performed on uninvolved lung tissue not adjacent to the tumor. Every receptor here comes from a human donor with non-small cell lung cancer.

The CDR3 reads CASSAGGAIGELFF. In DNA form, the CDR3 reads TGTGCCAGCAGCGCAGGGGGCGCAATCGGGGAGCTGTTTTTT. V is TRBV5-8 and J is TRBJ2-2; 8 bases align to TRBD1. The CDR3 runs 14 residues. Per the germline V gene, CDR1 is SGHTS and CDR2 is YDEGEE. The J segment lost 7 bases and the V segment lost 4 bases, leaving 6 bases of the junction unmatched. Full variable domain (remainder filled in from reference TRBV5-8 and TRBJ2-2): EAGVTQSPTHLIKTRGQQATLRCSPISGHTSVYWYQQALGLGLQFLLWYDEGEERNRGNFPPRFSGRQFPNYSSELNVNALELEDSALYLCASSAGGAIGELFFGEGSRLTVL.

This clone was recorded once. The chain is built from TRBV25-1 and TRBJ2-5; D gene ambiguous. This CDR3 is 15 amino acids long. CDR1 is MGHDK and CDR2 is SYGVNS in the germline V gene. The ends were cut back, 1 base at V and 5 bases at J, with 14 bases in the middle. CDR3 amino acids: CASSESGPQQETQYF. The CDR3 DNA follows: TGTGCCAGCAGTGAATCCGGCCCGCAGCAGGAGACCCAGTACTTC.

J is TRBJ1-5 and V is TRBV5-1, with D maybe TRBD1 (5 bases). Germline-derived CDR1 and CDR2 are SGHRS and YFSETQ. V dropped 0 bases and J dropped 6 bases, with 7 bases sitting between them. The CDR3 runs to 13 residues. CDR3 protein: CASSLDRTQPQHF. CDR3 in DNA: TGCGCCAGCAGCTTGGACAGGACTCAGCCCCAGCATTTT.

The rearrangement joins TRBV18 to TRBJ1-1; D possibly corresponds to TRBD1 (5 bases). The germline V and J ends were trimmed by 2 bases and 0 bases, with 13 bases remaining between them. The CDR3 has 16 residues. The V gene's germline CDR1 is KGHSH and CDR2 LQKENI. As DNA, the CDR3 is TGTGCCAGCTCACCAAGGACACTCAAAGTGAACACTGAAGCTTTCTTT. Amino acid sequence: CASSPRTLKVNTEAFF.

This clone appeared a few times. The gene calls are TRBV6-5 and TRBJ1-6; TRBD1 is a possible D gene (5 bases). This CDR3 spans 15 amino acids. Trimming took off 6 bases at V and 6 bases at J, with 15 bases between the two ends. CDR1 is MNHEY, CDR2 SVGAGI, per germline. CDR3 residues: CASRGERGINSPLHF. The DNA of the CDR3 is TGTGCCAGCAGGGGGGAACGGGGAATTAATTCACCCCTCCACTTT.

This chain links TRBV9 with TRBJ2-1; the D is unclear. Germline V lookup: CDR1 SGDLS, CDR2 YYNGEE. V lost 4 bases to trimming and J lost 2 bases, with 13 bases between them. The CDR3 length is 15 residues. CDR3 sequence reads: CASSPGLGPYNEQFF. As DNA, the CDR3 is TGTGCCAGCAGCCCTGGGTTAGGCCCCTACAATGAGCAGTTCTTC.

This clone occurred once. This chain joins TRBV19 and TRBJ1-1, with a possible D match to TRBD1 (6 bases). This CDR3 is 14 amino acids long. Per germline, CDR1 LNHDA and CDR2 SQIVND (reference sequence). V dropped 7 bases and J dropped 2 bases, with 14 bases sitting between them. The CDR3 DNA reads as TGTGCCAGTAAATTGGGGGGCATAAACACTGAAGCTTTCTTT. Translated: CASKLGGINTEAFF.

V is TRBV21-1 and J is TRBJ2-7; TRBD2, as called in the table, went unchecked against the DNA. TRBV21-1 is classified as a pseudogene. This CDR3 contains 14 residues. This chain's CDR3 is CASKGGRTGYEQYF. The CDR3 DNA is TGTGCCAGCAAGGGTGGGCGGACGGGGTACGAGCAGTACTTC.

J is TRBJ2-1 and V is TRBV4-1, with D possibly being TRBD1 or TRBD2 (5 bases each). The CDR3 runs 16 residues. V was pared by 0 bases and J by 7 bases, with 16 bases between. Germline values: CDR1 MGHRA, CDR2 YSYEKL. The CDR3 is CASSQDFRGSRNEQFF. DNA for the CDR3: TGCGCCAGCAGCCAAGATTTTCGGGGCTCTCGGAATGAGCAGTTCTTC.

The rearrangement links TRBV10-3 to TRBJ2-2; D not certain. The CDR3 is 15 amino acids. Germline V lookup: CDR1 ENHRY, CDR2 SYGVKD. Trimming stripped 4 bases from V and 1 base from J, with 10 bases between. The CDR3 spells CAISVLVGNTGELFF. In DNA, the CDR3 is TGTGCCATCAGTGTACTTGTAGGGAACACCGGGGAGCTGTTTTTT.

J is TRBJ2-1 and V is TRBV5-6, with TRBD1 matching over 9 bases. CDR1 SGHDT and CDR2 YYEEEE come from the germline V gene. J lost 6 bases, V lost 2 bases, and 6 bases had no gene match. The CDR3 is 15 residues long. CDR3 DNA sequence: TGTGCCAGCAGCTTCACGGGACAGGGAGTCAATGAGCAGTTCTTC. Its protein is CASSFTGQGVNEQFF.

Judged by abundance, this clone is medium-sized (0.01 to 0.1%). The chain recombines TRBV11-3 with TRBJ2-1, with 9 positions matching TRBD2. The CDR3 has 15 amino acids. Germline CDR1 is SGHNT and CDR2 is YENEEA. With 5 bases clipped from V and 10 bases from J, the junction kept 12 bases outside the gene matches. The CDR3 spells CASSPGGGGAGEQFF. CDR3 coding DNA: TGTGCCAGCAGCCCCGGAGGCGGGGGGGCGGGCGAGCAGTTCTTC.

This sequence joins TRBV19 and TRBJ1-5; no definite D call. Trimming removed 4 bases from V and 0 bases from J, with 13 bases in between. This CDR3 has 16 amino acids. In germline, CDR1 is LNHDA, CDR2 SQIVND (reference sequence). The CDR3 sequence is CASSKGNTYSNQPQHF. As DNA, the CDR3 is TGTGCCAGTAGTAAAGGGAACACCTATAGCAATCAGCCCCAGCATTTT.

The chain joins TRBV11-2 to TRBJ1-1; tentative D call: TRBD1 (6 bases). There are 17 residues in the CDR3. Germline values: CDR1 SGHAT, CDR2 FQNNGV. V dropped 5 bases and J dropped 5 bases, with 24 bases sitting between them. CDR3 in amino acids: CASSQGGLGGGRTEAFF. Written as DNA, the CDR3 is TGTGCCAGCAGCCAAGGGGGGTTGGGGGGAGGTCGGACTGAAGCTTTCTTT.

This clone counts as medium-sized. The chain combines TRBV14 with TRBJ1-3, with unresolved D. Germline lookup yields CDR1 SGHDN and CDR2 FVKESK. The CDR3 has 17 amino acids. Trimming left V 1 base short and J 0 bases short, with 13 bases between. The CDR3 bases are TGTGCCAGCAGCCAAGGAGTGTCGGGGAACTCTGGAAACACCATATATTTT. It translates to CASSQGVSGNSGNTIYF. Together with reference TRBV14 and TRBJ1-3, the CDR3 gives the full variable domain: EAGVTQFPSHSVIEKGQTVTLRCDPISGHDNLYWYRRVMGKEIKFLLHFVKESKQDESGMPNNRFLAERTGGTYSTLKVQPAELEDSGVYFCASSQGVSGNSGNTIYFGEGSWLTVV.

The chain couples TRBV5-4 to TRBJ1-1; D possibly corresponds to TRBD1 (5 bases). The V gene lost 1 base and the J gene lost 2 bases, with 12 bases spanning the gap. Germline CDR1 SGHNT, CDR2 YYREEE (reference sequence). CDR3 size: 15 residues. The chain's CDR3 is CASSLWGRDNTEAFF. Here the CDR3 DNA reads TGTGCCAGCAGCTTGTGGGGCAGGGACAACACTGAAGCTTTCTTT.

V is TRBV6-4 and J is TRBJ2-3; 10 bases fit TRBD2. Germline V CDR1 and CDR2: MRHNA, SNTAGT. CDR3 length: 15 amino acids. V dropped 9 bases and J dropped 6; count of bases not matched to a gene: 12. Written as DNA, the CDR3 is TGTGCCAGTTCGACTAGCGGGTCCTCCGCGGATACGCAGTATTTT. Its protein is CASSTSGSSADTQYF.

The V and J genes are TRBV7-2 and TRBJ1-5, with 9 positions matching TRBD1. Germline values: CDR1 SGHTA, CDR2 FQGNSA. CDR3 length: 13 amino acids. V shed 3 bases, J shed 7 bases, and the junction held 1 base outside the gene matches. Here the CDR3 DNA reads TGTGCCAGCAGCTTCGACAGGGGGCAGCCCCAGCATTTT. Amino acids: CASSFDRGQPQHF.